This T cell receptor (beta chain) was recovered during a study of cytomegalovirus exposure and HLA in healthy donors. Study overall: About 85 million unique TCRs from HLA-typed donors were held in an early release of data. Study-level results: Sequencing had likely introduced a cluster of highly shared sequence variants as an artifact.

Primers included in the PCR were 60 Vbeta and 13 Jbeta primers. The protocol was immunoSEQ multiplex PCR, while the TCRdb copy is restricted to in-frame clones and leaves out a portion. The repertoire holds around 200,000 clones, around three quarters seen once, with around 2.3% in the top ten. The donors were healthy bone marrow donors. Germline CDR1 KGHSH, CDR2 LQKENI. V lost 3 bases to trimming and J lost 2 bases, with 16 bases between them. The CDR3 sequence is 16 residues long. In the case of this clone: What it binds is unknown.

The source material was PBMCs. The sequence came from a woman aged 50 to 60 in good health and CMV-seronegative. The chain combines TRBV18 with TRBJ1-2; tentatively, D is TRBD1 (6 bases). The CDR3 reads CASSPRQGTGNYGYTF. The CDR3 nucleotides read TGTGCCAGCTCACCCCGGCAGGGCACAGGGAACTATGGCTACACCTTC.